These 32 T cell receptor beta chains share one sample of origin, sequenced in a study of shared clonotypes between healthy human individuals (dated by TCRdb to 2018 to 2020). CD8 naive samples were CD45RO-negative cells positively selected for CCR7, giving a CD45RA+CCR7+ population that excluded TemRA cells. The method was the immunoSEQ multiplex PCR assay. TCRdb mirrors the immuneACCESS table, restricted to in-frame sequences. Some clones are absent from its copies; in checked studies, under half trace to an unresolved V gene, and the reason for the others is unknown. The table for this sample lists about 550,000 clones; nearly 97% of them were counted only once. The ten largest clones represent over 0.09% of the sample. The sequenced material came from naive CD8+ T cells sorted from blood. The cell subset or site label, read with the paper, signifies: CD45RA+CCR7+. The receptors originated from a woman between 25 and 40 years old in good health.

This chain uses TRBV27 with TRBJ2-7, with D possibly being TRBD1 or TRBD2 (5 bases each). CDR1 MNHEY and CDR2 SMNVEV come from the germline V gene (reference sequence). Trimming removed 6 bases at V and 0 bases at J, with 18 bases between. This CDR3 has 16 residues. CDR3 in amino acids: CASSSFWGLSSYEQYF. Written as DNA, the CDR3 is TGTGCCAGCAGCTCCTTCTGGGGGTTAAGCTCCTACGAGCAGTACTTC.

V and J are TRBV4-2 and TRBJ1-1; D possibly corresponds to TRBD1 (6 bases). The V end lost 2 bases, the J end lost 5 bases, and 12 bases lay between the germline ends. The germline V gene has CDR1 LGHNA and CDR2 YNFKEQ. CDR3 length equals 14 residues. CDR3 region: CASSQRGHQTEAFF. DNA of the CDR3: TGTGCCAGCAGCCAACGGGGGCATCAGACTGAAGCTTTCTTT.

In its sample, this clone was seen once. The chain is built from TRBV7-2 and TRBJ1-1; D is possibly TRBD1 (6 bases). V was shortened by 5 bases and J by 6 bases, with 16 bases between the two germline ends. This CDR3 is 14 amino acids long. Germline lookup yields CDR1 SGHTA and CDR2 FQGNSA. CDR3 protein: CASSLLEQGSEAFF. CDR3 DNA: TGTGCCAGCAGCCTCCTAGAACAGGGTTCTGAAGCTTTCTTT.

As regards this clone: At the DNA level, this CDR3 is encoded by other sequences in the same sample as well. The J gene is TRBJ2-1, the V gene TRBV27, with unresolved D. Germline V gene lookup returns CDR1 MNHEY and CDR2 SMNVEV (reference sequence). Trimming pared 4 bases from V and 1 base from J, leaving 5 bases between. The CDR3 totals 13 residues. The DNA of the CDR3 is TGTGCCAGCAGTTGGGGATCCTACAATGAGCAGTTCTTC. Translating it yields CASSWGSYNEQFF.

V and J are TRBV27 and TRBJ2-7, with D perhaps matching TRBD2 (5 bases). This CDR3 is built from 16 residues. The V end lost 2 bases, the J end lost 0 bases, and 14 bases lay between the germline ends. The germline gives CDR1 MNHEY, CDR2 SMNVEV (reference sequence). The CDR3 spells CASSLSVGETSYEQYF. The CDR3 DNA is TGTGCCAGCAGTTTAAGTGTCGGGGAGACCTCCTACGAGCAGTACTTC.

V and J are TRBV7-9 and TRBJ2-7; no firm D call. Trimming pared 0 bases from V and 5 bases from J, leaving 8 bases between. The CDR3 length is 13 residues. Germline V gives CDR1 SEHNR, CDR2 FQNEAQ (reference sequence). CDR3 in amino acids: CASSLANVNEQYF. The CDR3 nucleotides are TGTGCCAGCAGCTTAGCGAATGTTAACGAGCAGTACTTC. The variable domain in full, completed from reference TRBV7-9 and TRBJ2-7, reads DTGVSQNPRHKITKRGQNVTFRCDPISEHNRLYWYRQTLGQGPEFLTYFQNEAQLEKSRLLSDRFSAERPKGSFSTLEIQRTEQGDSAMYLCASSLANVNEQYFGPGTRLTVT.

This chain joins TRBV28 and TRBJ1-2, with D possibly matching TRBD1 (6 bases). Germline loops: CDR1 MDHEN, CDR2 SYDVKM. There are 15 residues in the CDR3. The V end was cut by 6 bases, the J end by 8 bases, with 22 bases between. CDR3 nucleotides: TGTGCCAGCAGATTTCAGGGGCATGAGGTTGGGGGCTACACCTTC. It translates to CASRFQGHEVGGYTF.

On this clone itself: The junction shows a germline mismatch at one end, possibly a read error. V gene TRBV2 combines with J gene TRBJ2-7; D is possibly TRBD1 (5 bases). This CDR3 has 15 amino acids. Germline-derived CDR1 and CDR2 are SNHLY and FYNNEI. CDR3: CASSEGRDSTYEQYF. CDR3 sequence (DNA): TGTGCCAGCAGTGAAGGCCGAGACAGTACCTATGAGCAGTACTTC. The full variable domain, rest sourced from reference TRBV2 and TRBJ2-7, is EPEVTQTPSHQVTQMGQEVILRCVPISNHLYFYWYRQILGQKVEFLVSFYNNEISEKSEIFDDQFSVERPDGSNFTLKIRSTKLEDSAMYFCASSEGRDSTYEQYFGPGTRLTVT.

This chain uses TRBV7-9 with TRBJ1-4, with TRBD1 identical over 11 bases. CDR1 and CDR2 from the germline V gene are SEHNR and FQNEAQ (reference sequence). There are 15 residues in the CDR3. The ends lost 5 bases at V and 6 bases at J; junction bases unmatched: 5. CDR3 protein: CASSRLGQGDEKLFF. The CDR3 coding sequence is TGTGCCAGCAGCCGTTTGGGACAGGGGGATGAAAAACTGTTTTTT.

This clone was seen a few times. The chain combines TRBV7-9 with TRBJ1-5; D might be TRBD1 (5 bases). Germline V CDR1 and CDR2: SEHNR, FQNEAQ (reference sequence). This CDR3 is 14 amino acids long. The V and J ends lost 5 bases and 7 bases respectively, with 15 bases between them. CDR3 residues: CASSGTASGQPQHF. The CDR3 bases are TGTGCCAGCAGCGGAACAGCTTCAGGGCAGCCCCAGCATTTT.

The chain is built from TRBV15 and TRBJ2-5; TRBD1 matches at 9 bases. The J call may be in error: the DNA end matches TRBJ2-7 better. Per germline, CDR1 LNHNV and CDR2 YYDKDF (reference sequence). This CDR3 has 16 amino acids. CDR3 sequence reads: CATSRVGGDRDHEQYF. The CDR3 DNA follows: TGTGCCACCAGCAGAGTAGGCGGGGACAGGGACCACGAGCAGTACTTC.

The chain couples TRBV27 to TRBJ1-3; the match to TRBD1 covers 7 bases. There are 13 residues in the CDR3. From germline, CDR1 is MNHEY and CDR2 SMNVEV (reference sequence). Trimming removed 10 bases from V and 0 bases from J; junction bases left unmatched: 3. The CDR3 nucleotides read TGTGCCATCGGGGACAGCTCTGGAAACACCATATATTTT. It yields the protein CAIGDSSGNTIYF.

The chain links TRBV29-1 to TRBJ2-7; 8 bases are a match to TRBD2. The CDR3 is 13 amino acids. V shed 7 bases and J 0 bases; nucleotides not matched to a gene: 5. Germline CDR1 reads SQVTM; CDR2 reads ANQGSEA. CDR3 nucleotides: TGCAGCGCCCGAAGCGGGAGCTCCTACGAGCAGTACTTC. The encoded protein is CSARSGSSYEQYF.

This clone was recorded only once. The chain links TRBV7-6 to TRBJ2-3; D gene unclear. Germline CDR1 reads SGHVS; CDR2 reads FNYEAQ. The CDR3 has 15 amino acids. Trimming pared 4 bases from V and 6 bases from J, leaving 17 bases between. Here the CDR3 DNA reads TGTGCCAGCAGCTCGGACGGCCTTAACCCCGATACGCAGTATTTT. Protein sequence: CASSSDGLNPDTQYF.

V gene TRBV2 combines with J gene TRBJ2-1; D not certain. The CDR3 has 15 amino acids. V was trimmed by 6 bases and J by 0 bases, leaving 12 bases between them. The germline V gene encodes CDR1 SNHLY and CDR2 FYNNEI. CDR3: CASRTTYVSYNEQFF. The CDR3, as DNA: TGTGCCAGCAGAACTACATATGTCTCCTACAATGAGCAGTTCTTC.

The V call is TRBV4-1, the J call TRBJ2-7; TRBD2 aligns across 8 bases. The CDR3 length is 15 residues. J was trimmed by 5 bases and V by 0 bases; bases with no gene match: 6. The germline CDR1 and CDR2 sequences are MGHRA and YSYEKL. The CDR3 sequence: CASSQELAARDEQYF. DNA of the CDR3: TGCGCCAGCAGCCAAGAACTAGCGGCACGGGACGAGCAGTACTTC.

This clone was detected a few times. The rearrangement joins TRBV28 to TRBJ1-5, with D maybe TRBD1 (5 bases). CDR1 MDHEN and CDR2 SYDVKM come from the germline V gene. Trimming removed 5 bases from V and 0 bases from J, with 8 bases in between. The CDR3 sequence is 14 residues long. CDR3 protein: CASSGTDSNQPQHF. CDR3 nucleotide sequence: TGTGCCAGCAGTGGGACGGATAGCAATCAGCCCCAGCATTTT.

The chain uses TRBV6-5 and TRBJ1-4; the D gene is possibly TRBD1 (5 bases). The CDR3 is 12 residues long. V was cut by 10 bases and J by 6 bases, with 12 bases left in between. The germline gives CDR1 MNHEY, CDR2 SVGAGI. CDR3 amino acids: CATGGGDEKLFF. In nucleotides, the CDR3 is TGTGCCACGGGCGGGGGGGATGAAAAACTGTTTTTT.

This chain connects TRBV6-1 to TRBJ1-6; a weak D match, TRBD1 (6 bases). V was shortened by 6 bases and J by 5 bases, with 17 bases between the two germline ends. The CDR3 has 16 residues. Per germline, CDR1 MNHNS and CDR2 SASEGT. The CDR3 region has the DNA TGTGCCAGCAGCGAACAGGGTTTAGCGGATAATTCACCCCTCCACTTT. Residues: CASSEQGLADNSPLHF.

The chain combines TRBV11-2 with TRBJ1-1; the D gene is possibly TRBD1 (5 bases). CDR1 and CDR2 (germline): SGHAT, FQNNGV. The CDR3 extends over 15 amino acids. V was pared by 1 base and J by 8 bases, with 17 bases between. This CDR3 is CASSLGRGFGGEAFF. CDR3 nucleotides: TGTGCCAGCAGCTTAGGTCGGGGGTTCGGCGGGGAAGCTTTCTTT.

The V and J genes are TRBV7-9 and TRBJ2-1, with 7 nucleotides matching TRBD2. The length of the CDR3 is 14 residues. Trimming took 2 bases from V and 5 from J; bases not matched to a gene: 3. Germline V gene sequence: CDR1 SEHNR, CDR2 FQNEAQ (reference sequence). CDR3 region: CASSLLAGDNEQFF. The CDR3 coding sequence is TGTGCCAGCAGCTTACTCGCGGGGGACAATGAGCAGTTCTTC.

This chain connects TRBV10-1 to TRBJ2-3, with TRBD2 identical over 9 bases. Losses at the gene ends were 6 bases for V and 3 bases for J; bases not matched to a gene: 4. The CDR3 covers 14 residues. Germline lookup yields CDR1 WNHNN and CDR2 SYGVQD (reference sequence). The CDR3 spells CASSFSGRTDTQYF. The CDR3 bases are TGCGCCAGCAGCTTTAGCGGGAGAACAGATACGCAGTATTTT.

This chain connects TRBV4-2 to TRBJ2-2; 14 nucleotides align to TRBD2. The CDR3 extends over 23 amino acids. The V segment lost 1 base and the J segment 5 bases; nucleotides outside the gene matches: 21. Looked up from germline, CDR1 is LGHNA and CDR2 is YNFKEQ. CDR3 amino acids: CASSQVFRGVGLAGDEWTGELFF. In nucleotides, the CDR3 is TGTGCCAGCAGCCAAGTTTTTAGGGGAGTGGGACTAGCGGGAGATGAATGGACCGGGGAGCTGTTTTTT.

The V gene is TRBV10-2, the J gene TRBJ2-1, with 8 bases that match TRBD2. CDR3 size: 16 residues. Germline V gives CDR1 WSHSY, CDR2 SAAADI. The trim removed 5 bases at V and 0 bases at J, leaving 6 bases unmatched. CDR3 amino acids: CASSLLAAPSYNEQFF. In DNA, the CDR3 is TGCGCCAGCAGTCTACTAGCGGCCCCCTCCTACAATGAGCAGTTCTTC.

The gene calls are TRBV6-1 and TRBJ2-7; D remains unclear. Per germline, CDR1 MNHNS and CDR2 SASEGT. This CDR3 has 11 residues. Deletions cut 6 bases from V and 2 bases from J, with 5 bases between. Written as DNA, the CDR3 is TGTGCCAGCAGCGAAACCTACGAGCAGTACTTC. Translation gives CASSETYEQYF.

The chain carries TRBV5-1 and TRBJ1-4, with D tentatively TRBD1 (6 bases). Germline V gives CDR1 SGHRS, CDR2 YFSETQ. Trimming removed 4 bases from V and 6 bases from J, with 22 bases in between. The CDR3 length is 17 residues. CDR3 DNA sequence: TGCGCCAGCAGCCTTGGTAGTTACAGGGCCGTAGATGAAAAACTGTTTTTT. This gives the protein CASSLGSYRAVDEKLFF.

The chain combines TRBV15 with TRBJ1-1, with D unresolved. Trimming took off 3 bases at V and 11 bases at J, with 16 bases between the two ends. Germline lookup yields CDR1 LNHNV and CDR2 YYDKDF (reference sequence). The CDR3 runs 13 residues. In DNA form, the CDR3 reads TGTGCCACCAGCAGGGAGGCGTGGGTGTGGGCTTTCTTT. Translated: CATSREAWVWAFF.

The rearrangement joins TRBV2 to TRBJ1-1; D perhaps matches TRBD1 (5 bases). The CDR3 is 15 residues long. Germline CDR1 SNHLY, CDR2 FYNNEI. Trimming shortened V by 4 bases and J by 7 bases, and 19 bases separated the two germline ends. The CDR3 nucleotides are TGTGCCAGCAGTGCGGGGTCCTGGGGCACTAATGAAGCTTTCTTT. This translates into CASSAGSWGTNEAFF.

The genes are TRBV28 and TRBJ2-5, with D possibly called TRBD1 or TRBD2 (5 bases each). Deletions cut 5 bases from V and 5 bases from J, with 12 bases between. The V gene's germline CDR1 is MDHEN and CDR2 SYDVKM. The CDR3 sequence is 13 residues long. The CDR3 DNA is TGTGCCAGCAGTCCCGTGGGGGTTGAGACCCAGTACTTC. Translating it yields CASSPVGVETQYF. The variable domain in full, with the rest retrieved from reference TRBV28 and TRBJ2-5, is DVKVTQSSRYLVKRTGEKVFLECVQDMDHENMFWYRQDPGLGLRLIYFSYDVKMKEKGDIPEGYSVSREKKERFSLILESASTNQTSMYLCASSPVGVETQYFGPGTRLLVL.

This chain links TRBV19 with TRBJ1-2, with TRBD1 matching over 10 bases. Per the germline V gene, CDR1 is LNHDA and CDR2 is SQIVND (reference sequence). The CDR3 has 14 residues. Trimming took 6 bases from V and 4 from J; bases not matched to a gene: 5. CDR3 coding DNA: TGTGCCAGTAGCCGACAGGGGGCAAGCTATGGCTACACCTTC. Amino acids: CASSRQGASYGYTF.

In DNA, the CDR3 is TGCGCCAGCAGCCAAGATGGAGGACAAGGGGCATACAATGAGCAGTTCTTC. It codes for CASSQDGGQGAYNEQFF. The chain joins TRBV4-1 to TRBJ2-1; TRBD1 or TRBD2 may be the D gene (5 bases each). Germline loops: CDR1 MGHRA, CDR2 YSYEKL. V dropped 0 bases and J dropped 4 bases, with 16 bases sitting between them. CDR3 length equals 17 residues.

The chain has TRBV6-5 and TRBJ1-4; D gene unclear. V lost 2 bases and J 12 bases, leaving 19 bases between the germline ends. This CDR3 spans 15 amino acids. Looked up from germline, CDR1 is MNHEY and CDR2 is SVGAGI. CDR3 in amino acids: CASSYGGRRPMELFF. CDR3 DNA sequence: TGTGCCAGCAGTTACGGTGGGCGGCGGCCTATGGAACTGTTTTTT.